Reported below is one TCR beta chain. The antigen is undetermined. This entry is derived from a study of regulatory and conventional T cells in RAG deficiency. Method: immunoSEQ multiplex PCR; TCRdb's copy keeps in-frame clones and lacks some. The repertoire holds about 8,500 clones, with over 75% as singletons. Trimming removed 1 base from V and 4 bases from J, with 8 bases in between. Germline-derived CDR1 and CDR2 are SGHTA and FQGTGA. This CDR3 region has 14 residues. The study's findings and limits: In Omenn syndrome, Treg and Tconv repertoires overlapped >80%.

A further study also used this sample, focusing on regulatory T cells. This second report adds: Primers: 52 TRBV forward and 13 TRBJ reverse. In patients, unique TRB V-J pairs were restricted and V/J usage skewed, especially in Tregs.

Sequenced sample: CD8+ T cells sorted from blood. The TCR sequence derives from a human donor in good health. The V gene is TRBV7-3, the J gene TRBJ2-1, with D hard to call. CDR3 sequence (DNA): TGTGCCAGCAGCTTAAACGGATTATACAATGAGCAGTTCTTC. This sequence encodes CASSLNGLYNEQFF.